Each of the 19 T cell receptor beta chains below was sequenced from the same sample in a study of T cell responses to AZD1222 COVID-19 vaccine. TCRdb's copy holds only in-frame clones and misses some; the assay was immunoSEQ multiplex PCR. The table records under 120,000 clones, about 92% of them present only once. The material was peripheral blood, obtained on day 0 of AZD1222 vaccination. The receptors were gathered from an adult in good health.

This rearrangement joins TRBV5-1 to TRBJ2-7, with 7 bases identical to TRBD1. J was trimmed by 0 bases and V by 3 bases; bases with no gene match: 9. CDR1 SGHRS and CDR2 YFSETQ come from the germline V gene. The CDR3 length is 16 residues. The CDR3 here is CASSWRTGSFSYEQYF. The CDR3 DNA is TGCGCCAGCAGCTGGCGGACAGGATCCTTCTCCTACGAGCAGTACTTC.

V usage is TRBV18 and J usage is TRBJ1-5, with no clear D. Germline lookup yields CDR1 KGHSH and CDR2 LQKENI. The V and J ends lost 3 bases and 5 bases respectively, with 11 bases between them. The CDR3 consists of 14 residues. CDR3 region: CASSPGATHQPQHF. For the CDR3, the DNA is TGTGCCAGCTCACCGGGAGCTACCCATCAGCCCCAGCATTTT. Combining the CDR3 with reference TRBV18 and TRBJ1-5 gives the whole variable domain NAGVMQNPRHLVRRRGQEARLRCSPMKGHSHVYWYRQLPEEGLKFMVYLQKENIIDESGMPKERFSAEFPKEGPSILRIQQVVRGDSAAYFCASSPGATHQPQHFGDGTRLSIL.

The V gene is TRBV5-1, the J gene TRBJ2-7; TRBD2 aligns across 14 bases. Germline-derived CDR1 and CDR2 are SGHRS and YFSETQ. The CDR3 has 15 residues. Trimming removed 4 bases from V and 4 bases from J; junction bases left unmatched: 4. The CDR3 DNA reads TGCGCCAGCAGCCGAGGGACTAGCGGGAGTTACGAGCAGTACTTC. Amino acids: CASSRGTSGSYEQYF.

The chain joins TRBV4-3 to TRBJ2-5, with D possibly called TRBD1 or TRBD2 (5 bases each). Trimming removed 4 bases from V and 2 bases from J, with 17 bases in between. The CDR3 has 16 residues. Germline V gene data show CDR1 as LGHNA and CDR2 as YSLEER. The CDR3 spells CASSPGQRGRQETQYF. For the CDR3, the DNA is TGCGCCAGCAGCCCGGGGCAGCGCGGGCGACAAGAGACCCAGTACTTC.

The chain recombines TRBV19 with TRBJ1-5; TRBD1 might be the D (5 bases). The CDR3 is 15 residues long. Between the trimmed V and J ends, which lost 5 bases and 0 bases, there was a span of 11 bases. The V gene's germline CDR1 is LNHDA and CDR2 SQIVND (reference sequence). For the CDR3, the DNA is TGTGCCAGTAGTGAAACAGGAGATAGCAATCAGCCCCAGCATTTT. This translates into CASSETGDSNQPQHF. The full variable domain, completed using reference TRBV19 and TRBJ1-5, is DGGITQSPKYLFRKEGQNVTLSCEQNLNHDAMYWYRQDPGQGLRLIYYSQIVNDFQKGDIAEGYSVSREKKESFPLTVTSAQKNPTAFYLCASSETGDSNQPQHFGDGTRLSIL.

About this clone: Different DNA sequences within this sample yield the same CDR3. This chain links TRBV2 with TRBJ2-1; no firm D call. V shed 0 bases and J shed 3 bases, with 9 bases lying between them. The length of the CDR3 is 15 residues. Germline CDR1 is SNHLY and CDR2 is FYNNEI. CDR3 region: CASSEARTDYNEQFF. CDR3 sequence (DNA): TGTGCCAGCAGTGAAGCTCGGACCGACTACAATGAGCAGTTCTTC.

CDR3 DNA sequence: TGTGCCTGGAGTGTACGGTTGGGAAATGAGCAGTTCTTC. Translating it yields CAWSVRLGNEQFF. This rearrangement joins TRBV30 to TRBJ2-1; D remains ambiguous. CDR1 is GTSNPN and CDR2 is SVGIG in the germline V gene (reference sequence). With 0 bases removed from V and 7 bases from J, the gap between germline ends came to 10 bases. The CDR3 covers 13 residues.

This clone was recorded once. The gene calls are TRBV7-9 and TRBJ1-2; D is possibly TRBD1 (6 bases). V shed 1 base and J shed 9 bases, with 12 bases lying between them. CDR1 SEHNR and CDR2 FQNEAQ come from the germline V gene (reference sequence). This CDR3 comprises 13 residues. The DNA of the CDR3 is TGTGCCAGCAGCTTAGAACAGGGTCTGAGCTACACCTTC. It encodes CASSLEQGLSYTF.

CDR3 residues: CASSPSTLRNSPLHF. DNA for the CDR3: TGCGCCAGCAGCCCATCCACCTTGAGAAATTCACCCCTCCACTTT. V is TRBV5-1 and J is TRBJ1-6; D gene ambiguous. CDR1 and CDR2 (germline): SGHRS, YFSETQ. The CDR3 totals 15 residues. The V gene lost 4 bases and the J gene lost 7 bases, with 15 bases spanning the gap.

The genes are TRBV30 and TRBJ1-1; D not certain. CDR1 GTSNPN and CDR2 SVGIG come from the germline V gene (reference sequence). V was shortened by 0 bases and J by 1 base, with 9 bases between the two germline ends. This CDR3 is built from 14 residues. The CDR3: CAWSVGLRNTEAFF. As DNA, the CDR3 is TGTGCCTGGAGTGTAGGACTCCGGAACACTGAAGCTTTCTTT. The full variable domain, in which reference TRBV30 and TRBJ1-1 provide the parts outside the CDR3, is SQTIHQWPATLVQPVGSPLSLECTVEGTSNPNLYWYRQAAGRGLQLLFYSVGIGQISSEVPQNLSASRPQDRQFILSSKKLLLSDSGFYLCAWSVGLRNTEAFFGQGTRLTVV.

V usage is TRBV15 and J usage is TRBJ1-5, with TRBD1 as a possible D gene (6 bases). The CDR3 extends over 13 amino acids. Trimming took 1 base from V and 6 from J, leaving 7 bases between them. CDR1 is LNHNV and CDR2 is YYDKDF in the germline V gene (reference sequence). CDR3 residues: CATSRGTVQPQHF. CDR3 in DNA: TGTGCCACCAGCAGAGGGACAGTTCAGCCCCAGCATTTT.

This clone occurred a few times. This chain joins TRBV27 and TRBJ1-6; perhaps TRBD1 as D (6 bases). Germline V CDR1 and CDR2: MNHEY, SMNVEV (reference sequence). The CDR3 consists of 16 residues. The germline V and J ends were trimmed by 5 bases and 6 bases, with 17 bases remaining between them. The CDR3 DNA is TGTGCCAGCAGTATAAACAGGGTAATTGGTAATTCACCCCTCCACTTT. This codes for CASSINRVIGNSPLHF.

J is TRBJ2-7 and V is TRBV20-1; 12 bases fit TRBD2. The ends lost 3 bases at V and 4 bases at J; junction bases unmatched: 4. Germline V lookup: CDR1 DFQATT, CDR2 SNEGSKA (reference sequence). This CDR3 region has 14 residues. In nucleotides, the CDR3 is TGCAGTGCTAGTCCCGGACTAGCGGGGTACGAGCAGTACTTC. Translated, it gives CSASPGLAGYEQYF.

This clone appeared once. The gene calls are TRBV15 and TRBJ2-3, with 8 bases matching TRBD2. V gave up 2 bases and J gave up 3 bases; unmatched junction bases: 4. This CDR3 is 15 amino acids long. Germline values: CDR1 LNHNV, CDR2 YYDKDF (reference sequence). The CDR3 sequence is CATSRTGGATDTQYF. The CDR3 DNA sequence: TGTGCCACCAGCAGAACGGGGGGGGCGACAGATACGCAGTATTTT.

This chain connects TRBV30 to TRBJ1-4; D uncertain. V lost 5 bases, J lost 0 bases, and 7 bases lay in between. Germline lookup yields CDR1 GTSNPN and CDR2 SVGIG (reference sequence). The CDR3 runs 13 residues. CDR3 sequence: CAWGQSTNEKLFF. The CDR3 nucleotides read TGTGCCTGGGGTCAATCAACTAATGAAAAACTGTTTTTT.

The chain is built from TRBV6-2 or TRBV6-3 and TRBJ1-5, with D unclear. V lost 2 bases and J lost 2, with 13 bases in between. Germline CDR1 MNHEY, CDR2 SVGEGT. The CDR3 loop spans 16 amino acids. DNA for the CDR3: TGTGCCAGCAGTTACCCGAGAGGGCCGGGCAATCAGCCCCAGCATTTT. It is translated as CASSYPRGPGNQPQHF.

This clone was counted between two and nine times. The chain links TRBV10-3 to TRBJ2-7; TRBD2 is a possible D gene (6 bases). The CDR3 has 13 residues. CDR1 ENHRY and CDR2 SYGVKD come from the germline V gene. Trimming removed 6 bases from V and 3 bases from J, with 12 bases in between. The chain's CDR3 is CAIRGGADYEQYF. In nucleotides, the CDR3 is TGTGCCATCAGGGGCGGGGCTGACTACGAGCAGTACTTC.

This chain uses TRBV5-1 with TRBJ1-3; 10 nucleotides match TRBD1. There are 17 residues in the CDR3. CDR1 and CDR2 (germline): SGHRS, YFSETQ. The ends lost 7 bases at V and 3 bases at J; junction bases unmatched: 13. DNA of the CDR3: TGCGCCAGCCGCTCCGGGACAGGGGCCTTAGATGGAAACACCATATATTTT. The encoded protein is CASRSGTGALDGNTIYF.

This rearrangement joins TRBV30 to TRBJ1-5; D gene uncertain. The germline CDR1 and CDR2 sequences are GTSNPN and SVGIG (reference sequence). The CDR3 contains 11 residues. V was shortened by 0 bases and J by 9 bases, with 6 bases between the two germline ends. This chain's CDR3 is CAWSVLGPQHF. In DNA, the CDR3 is TGTGCCTGGAGTGTATTGGGGCCCCAGCATTTT.